This TCR beta chain was captured in a study of control samples from healthy donors and cancer patients. Libraries were prepared by immunoSEQ multiplex PCR; TCRdb keeps only in-frame clonotypes and omits some of them. The table shows roughly 100,000 clones, with roughly nine tenths occurring only once. The CDR3 has 15 amino acids. V was pared by 0 bases and J by 3 bases, with 8 bases between. CDR1 is MDHEN and CDR2 is SYDVKM in the germline V gene. The chain links TRBV28 to TRBJ2-2; no reliable D call. The sequence was obtained from a woman between 45 and 65 years old in good health. The material sequenced was blood. The CDR3 protein is CASSLWQDYTGELFF. The CDR3 DNA is TGTGCCAGCAGTTTATGGCAAGATTACACCGGGGAGCTGTTTTTT.